These 5 T cell receptor beta chains were all obtained from the same sample, sequenced in a study of shared clonotypes between healthy human individuals. Assay: immunoSEQ multiplex PCR; the TCRdb copy retains only in-frame clones and omits some. The profile shows 2 million to 2.5 million clones, 85% to 95% of them singletons. The sequenced sample consisted of naive CD4+ T cells from PBMCs. As for subset: CD45RA+ positively selected. These TCRs come from a man between 18 and 29 years old in good health. Some clones in this sample may be carry-over from other donors' samples.

DNA of the CDR3: TGTGCCAGCAGTGAAGCTCCTCGGATAGCGGGGACAACCGGGGAGCTGTTTTTT. It specifies CASSEAPRIAGTTGELFF. The rearrangement joins TRBV6-1 to TRBJ2-2, with TRBD2 identical over 8 bases. V shed 0 bases and J 5 bases; nucleotides not matched to a gene: 11. The CDR3 loop spans 18 amino acids. The V gene's germline CDR1 is MNHNS and CDR2 SASEGT.

The chain employs TRBV11-2 and TRBJ2-3, with a tentative D call TRBD2 (6 bases). The ends were cut back, 5 bases at V and 0 bases at J, with 15 bases in the middle. CDR3 length: 16 amino acids. Germline CDR1 and CDR2: SGHAT and FQNNGV. CDR3 sequence: CASSAGTFQSTDTQYF. In nucleotides, the CDR3 is TGTGCCAGCAGCGCGGGGACTTTCCAGAGCACAGATACGCAGTATTTT.

The CDR3 sequence is CASSENLGRGLFEQFF. CDR3 bases: TGTGCCAGCAGCGAGAATCTGGGCAGGGGGCTGTTTGAGCAGTTCTTC. The chain employs TRBV7-9 and TRBJ2-1, with 8 bases lining up with TRBD1. Trimming at V came to 5 bases and at J to 9 bases, leaving 15 bases not matched to a gene. CDR3 length: 16 residues. Germline loops: CDR1 SEHNR, CDR2 FQNEAQ (reference sequence).

This chain links TRBV28 with TRBJ2-1; 9 bases match TRBD1. The CDR3 length is 15 residues. V was clipped by 5 bases and J by 8 bases; unmatched bases: 10. Germline loops: CDR1 MDHEN, CDR2 SYDVKM. The CDR3 loop is CASSAPGQGVDEQFF. The DNA of the CDR3 is TGTGCCAGCAGTGCCCCGGGACAGGGCGTCGATGAGCAGTTCTTC.

The J gene is TRBJ2-5, the V gene TRBV29-1, with TRBD1 as a possible D gene (6 bases). This CDR3 contains 13 residues. V gave up 6 bases and J gave up 5 bases, with 16 bases separating them. The V gene's germline CDR1 is SQVTM and CDR2 ANQGSEA. In DNA, the CDR3 is TGCAGCGTCCGCAGGGGCCGCAAGGAGACCCAGTACTTC. Translation gives CSVRRGRKETQYF.